These T cell receptor beta chains were read from a single sample in a study. TCRdb re-analysed the RT-PCR reads in MiXCR, keeping a single row per CDR3 protein. The sample includes about 680,000 distinct CDR3 sequences, 14% of them seen just once. What was sequenced was memory CD4+ T cells from blood. Source of these receptors: a female donor in good health, serving as a healthy control. Both conserved end residues are part of each CDR3. A D gene is named only where the DNA matches it firmly. Size tells how often a clone was seen (once, few, many) or the class of an expanded clone, and some rows leave it out.

cdr3_length: 13; d_call: TRBD1; j_call: TRBJ2-5; v_call: TRBV7-2; clone_size: many; cdr3_nt: TGTGCCAGCAGCCCGGACAGGAGGGAGACCCAGTACTTC; cdr3_aa: CASSPDRRETQYF
cdr3_length: 13; d_call: NA; j_call: TRBJ2-1; v_call: TRBV5-1; clone_size: NA; cdr3_nt: TGCGCCAGTATGGGGCGGTTACACAATGAGCAGTTCTTC; cdr3_aa: CASMGRLHNEQFF
cdr3_length: 17; d_call: NA; j_call: TRBJ1-2; v_call: TRBV10-3; clone_size: many; cdr3_nt: TGTGCCATCAGTGAGTCAGCGACAGATCTTATTAACTATGGCTACACCTTC; cdr3_aa: CAISESATDLINYGYTF
cdr3_length: 15; d_call: NA; j_call: TRBJ1-5; v_call: TRBV9; clone_size: few; cdr3_nt: TGTGCCAGCAGCGTAGGGGTTTCAGGGAATCAGCCCCAGCATTTT; cdr3_aa: CASSVGVSGNQPQHF
cdr3_length: 15; d_call: NA; j_call: TRBJ2-2; v_call: TRBV5-1; clone_size: NA; cdr3_nt: TGCGCCAGCAGTTCAAAAAGATGGAACACCGGGGAGCTGTTTTTT; cdr3_aa: CASSSKRWNTGELFF
cdr3_length: 14; d_call: NA; j_call: TRBJ2-7; v_call: TRBV15; clone_size: NA; cdr3_nt: NA; cdr3_aa: CATSREWGPGAGDF
cdr3_length: 14; d_call: TRBD1; j_call: TRBJ2-5; v_call: TRBV27; clone_size: many; cdr3_nt: TGTGCCAGCAGTTTCTCCAGGGGGCAAGAGACCCAGTACTTC; cdr3_aa: CASSFSRGQETQYF
cdr3_length: 18; d_call: NA; j_call: TRBJ2-6; v_call: TRBV11-2; clone_size: NA; cdr3_nt: TGTGCCAGCAGCTCGCCGGGACATAGTCGCTCTGGGGCCAACGTCCTGACTTTC; cdr3_aa: CASSSPGHSRSGANVLTF
cdr3_length: 16; d_call: NA; j_call: TRBJ2-5; v_call: TRBV5-4; clone_size: NA; cdr3_nt: TGTGCCAGCAGCGCCCCGACGGCCGGGCGTGAGGAGACCCAGTACTTC; cdr3_aa: CASSAPTAGREETQYF
cdr3_length: 15; d_call: NA; j_call: TRBJ2-5; v_call: TRBV28; clone_size: NA; cdr3_nt: TGTGCCAGCAGCCCCCAGGGTTCCAGCGCCGGGACCCAGTACTTC; cdr3_aa: CASSPQGSSAGTQYF
cdr3_length: 17; d_call: NA; j_call: TRBJ2-3; v_call: TRBV29-1; clone_size: few; cdr3_nt: TGCAGCGTTGAAGATCGCTCAGGGGCGAGGGGTACAGATACGCAGTATTTT; cdr3_aa: CSVEDRSGARGTDTQYF
cdr3_length: 11; d_call: NA; j_call: TRBJ2-3; v_call: TRBV20-1; clone_size: few; cdr3_nt: TGCAGTGCCACGGGGGAAGATACGCAGTATTTT; cdr3_aa: CSATGEDTQYF
cdr3_length: 15; d_call: NA; j_call: TRBJ2-5; v_call: TRBV5-1; clone_size: few; cdr3_nt: TGCGCCAGCAGCTTGGTAGCTCCCGCGCTCGAAGCCCAGTACTTC; cdr3_aa: CASSLVAPALEAQYF
cdr3_length: 16; d_call: TRBD2; j_call: TRBJ2-1; v_call: TRBV18; clone_size: once; cdr3_nt: TGTGCCAGCTCACCGACGACTAGCGGGAGGTTGAATGAGCAGTTCTTC; cdr3_aa: CASSPTTSGRLNEQFF
cdr3_length: 16; d_call: NA; j_call: TRBJ2-2; v_call: TRBV25-1; clone_size: NA; cdr3_nt: TGTGCCAGCAGTGATACCGGGGTTGGGAGCACCGGGGAGCTGTTTTTT; cdr3_aa: CASSDTGVGSTGELFF
cdr3_length: 18; d_call: TRBD2; j_call: TRBJ2-7; v_call: TRBV15; clone_size: few; cdr3_nt: TGTGCCACCAGCAGAAATGGACTAGCGGGAGGGGCAGGGTACGAGCAGTACTTC; cdr3_aa: CATSRNGLAGGAGYEQYF
cdr3_length: 13; d_call: TRBD2; j_call: TRBJ2-1; v_call: TRBV30; clone_size: few; cdr3_nt: TGTGCCTGGGGACTAGCGAACTACAATGAGCAGTTCTTC; cdr3_aa: CAWGLANYNEQFF
cdr3_length: 13; d_call: NA; j_call: TRBJ2-5; v_call: TRBV20-1; clone_size: many; cdr3_nt: TGCAGTGCTAGAGAGAGGGGGGTAGAGACCCAGTACTTC; cdr3_aa: CSARERGVETQYF
cdr3_length: 12; d_call: NA; j_call: TRBJ1-4; v_call: TRBV29-1; clone_size: many; cdr3_nt: TGCAGCGTTTCACAGGATCCTGAAAAACTGTTTTTT; cdr3_aa: CSVSQDPEKLFF
cdr3_length: 11; d_call: NA; j_call: TRBJ1-2; v_call: TRBV28; clone_size: many; cdr3_nt: TGTGCCAGCAGCTTGAGATATGGCTACACCTTC; cdr3_aa: CASSLRYGYTF
cdr3_length: 12; d_call: NA; j_call: TRBJ1-5; v_call: TRBV25-1; clone_size: NA; cdr3_nt: TGTGCCAGCAGGGAAGAGGGGCAGCCCCAGCATTTT; cdr3_aa: CASREEGQPQHF
cdr3_length: 13; d_call: NA; j_call: TRBJ2-1; v_call: TRBV28; clone_size: NA; cdr3_nt: TGTGCCAGCAGCTTCCACCAAGGCAATGAGCAGTTCTTC; cdr3_aa: CASSFHQGNEQFF
cdr3_length: 14; d_call: TRBD1; j_call: TRBJ1-1; v_call: TRBV5-6; clone_size: NA; cdr3_nt: TGTGCCAGCAGCAAAGGGACAGGGGGTCGGGGAGCTTTCTTT; cdr3_aa: CASSKGTGGRGAFF
cdr3_length: 15; d_call: NA; j_call: TRBJ2-1; v_call: TRBV20-1; clone_size: NA; cdr3_nt: TGCAGTGCTAGAGACCCCCAGGGGACCTACAATGAGCAGTTCTTC; cdr3_aa: CSARDPQGTYNEQFF
cdr3_length: 13; d_call: NA; j_call: TRBJ1-2; v_call: TRBV30; clone_size: NA; cdr3_nt: TGTGCCTGGAGCAAGGCGGCCGTCTATGGCTACACCTTC; cdr3_aa: CAWSKAAVYGYTF
cdr3_length: 15; d_call: TRBD1; j_call: TRBJ2-1; v_call: TRBV5-1; clone_size: many; cdr3_nt: TGCGCCAGCAGCCCTGAAGGGACAGACTACAATGAGCAGTTCTTC; cdr3_aa: CASSPEGTDYNEQFF
cdr3_length: 15; d_call: NA; j_call: TRBJ1-1; v_call: TRBV7-9; clone_size: many; cdr3_nt: TGTGCCAGCAGCAGGGAGGACTTAGGTGTGACTGAAGCTTTCTTT; cdr3_aa: CASSREDLGVTEAFF
cdr3_length: 12; d_call: NA; j_call: TRBJ1-4; v_call: TRBV5-6; clone_size: NA; cdr3_nt: TGTGCCAGCAGCTTTATGACGGAAAAACTGTTTTTT; cdr3_aa: CASSFMTEKLFF
cdr3_length: 15; d_call: TRBD2; j_call: TRBJ2-1; v_call: TRBV6-5; clone_size: few; cdr3_nt: TGTGCCAGCAGTGTCCGGGGGGGCGGCTACAATGAGCAGTTCTTC; cdr3_aa: CASSVRGGGYNEQFF
cdr3_length: 12; d_call: TRBD1; j_call: TRBJ1-2; v_call: TRBV29-1; clone_size: NA; cdr3_nt: TGCAGCGTTGGACAGGGGGATGGTGGCTACACCTTC; cdr3_aa: CSVGQGDGGYTF
cdr3_length: 13; d_call: NA; j_call: TRBJ2-5; v_call: TRBV5-6; clone_size: many; cdr3_nt: TGTGCCAGCAGCTTGTGGGGGCGGGAGACCCAGTACTTC; cdr3_aa: CASSLWGRETQYF
cdr3_length: 15; d_call: TRBD1; j_call: TRBJ1-4; v_call: TRBV4-2; clone_size: few; cdr3_nt: TGTGCCAGCAGCCAAGCTCGGACAGGGTCCCAAAAACTGTTTTTT; cdr3_aa: CASSQARTGSQKLFF
cdr3_length: 14; d_call: NA; j_call: TRBJ2-3; v_call: TRBV28; clone_size: NA; cdr3_nt: TGTGCCAGCGTGAGCGGGACAGACGCAGATACGCAGTATTTT; cdr3_aa: CASVSGTDADTQYF
cdr3_length: 16; d_call: TRBD2; j_call: TRBJ2-1; v_call: TRBV5-1; clone_size: NA; cdr3_nt: TGCGCCAGCAGCTCTGGGGGAGCGGGAGGAGGAAATGAGCAGTTCTTC; cdr3_aa: CASSSGGAGGGNEQFF
cdr3_length: 12; d_call: NA; j_call: TRBJ1-1; v_call: TRBV6-4; clone_size: few; cdr3_nt: TGTGCCAGCAGTGACCGGAATTCTGAAGCTTTCTTT; cdr3_aa: CASSDRNSEAFF
cdr3_length: 13; d_call: NA; j_call: TRBJ2-2; v_call: TRBV5-1; clone_size: many; cdr3_nt: TGCGCCAGCAGCGGCGGGATCACCGGGGAGCTGTTTTTT; cdr3_aa: CASSGGITGELFF
cdr3_length: 12; d_call: NA; j_call: TRBJ2-1; v_call: TRBV20-1; clone_size: many; cdr3_nt: TGCAGTGTAAGCGATGGGGGCGATGAGCAGTTCTTC; cdr3_aa: CSVSDGGDEQFF
cdr3_length: 14; d_call: TRBD1; j_call: TRBJ1-4; v_call: TRBV27; clone_size: NA; cdr3_nt: TGTGCCAGCAGGTTGGGGACAGGGAATGAAAAACTGTTTTTT; cdr3_aa: CASRLGTGNEKLFF
cdr3_length: 14; d_call: TRBD1; j_call: TRBJ2-7; v_call: TRBV7-2; clone_size: many; cdr3_nt: TGTGCCAGCAGCTTAGGCCTGGACAGGGATGAGCAGTACTTC; cdr3_aa: CASSLGLDRDEQYF
cdr3_length: 16; d_call: TRBD2; j_call: TRBJ2-5; v_call: TRBV20-1; clone_size: few; cdr3_nt: TGCAGTGCTACCCCCCGGCTAGCGGGGCGGGAGGTGACCCAGTACTTC; cdr3_aa: CSATPRLAGREVTQYF
cdr3_length: 15; d_call: NA; j_call: TRBJ2-4; v_call: TRBV6-2/TRBV6-3; clone_size: few; cdr3_nt: TGTGCCAGTGCTTTGGCGGGGGCATACAAAAACATTCAGTACTTC; cdr3_aa: CASALAGAYKNIQYF
cdr3_length: 12; d_call: NA; j_call: TRBJ1-1; v_call: TRBV29-1; clone_size: many; cdr3_nt: TGCAGCGTTGTGTCAGGTGGCACAGAAGCTTTCTTT; cdr3_aa: CSVVSGGTEAFF